Presented here are 26 T cell receptor beta chains from one specimen sequenced in a study of blood T cells in healthy people across ages. For the second PCR, which ran for roughly 7 to 11 cycles, a sample-barcoded 5' primer and a J-beta primer mix were used. TCRdb re-called the 5' RACE reads with MiXCR, one entry per CDR3 protein. Here the sample spans around 650,000 distinct CDR3 sequences, over 40% being singletons. Sequenced: blood. The receptors here all came from an older man in good health.

The table lists this clonotype with a few counts. The chain uses TRBV10-1 and TRBJ2-1; 7 bases map to TRBD2. Germline V gene lookup returns CDR1 WNHNN and CDR2 SYGVQD (reference sequence). With 4 bases clipped from V and 1 base from J, the junction kept 4 bases outside the gene matches. The CDR3 totals 15 residues. The CDR3 is CASSVQRGSYNEQFF. DNA of the CDR3: TGCGCCAGCAGTGTGCAGCGGGGATCCTACAATGAGCAGTTCTTC.

J is TRBJ2-7 and V is TRBV2; TRBD2 agrees at 12 bases. The V segment lost 2 bases and the J segment 9 bases; nucleotides outside the gene matches: 8. Germline V gene data show CDR1 as SNHLY and CDR2 as FYNNEI. The CDR3 length is 15 residues. The CDR3 here is CASSESASGRAGQYF. The CDR3 DNA reads as TGTGCCAGCAGTGAATCGGCTAGCGGGAGGGCCGGGCAGTACTTC.

CDR3 nucleotide sequence: TGTGCCAGCAGAACGGGACCGAGGAGCACTGAAGCTTTCTTT. Translated: CASRTGPRSTEAFF. V is TRBV6-2 or TRBV6-3 and J is TRBJ1-1, with D perhaps matching TRBD1 (5 bases). The CDR3 length is 14 residues. CDR1 MNHEY and CDR2 SVGEGT come from the germline V gene. Trimming took off 6 bases at V and 4 bases at J, with 15 bases between the two ends.

The chain links TRBV29-1 to TRBJ2-1, with a tentative D call TRBD1 (5 bases). V dropped 5 bases and J dropped 0 bases, with 14 bases sitting between them. The CDR3 spans 15 residues. Germline-derived CDR1 and CDR2 are SQVTM and ANQGSEA. CDR3 residues: CSVNQGGHSYNEQFF. CDR3 DNA sequence: TGCAGCGTTAATCAGGGCGGCCACTCCTACAATGAGCAGTTCTTC.

The chain combines TRBV2 with TRBJ2-6, with D possibly being TRBD2 (5 bases). The CDR3 runs to 17 residues. The germline V and J ends were trimmed by 4 bases and 0 bases, with 13 bases remaining between them. The germline CDR1 and CDR2 sequences are SNHLY and FYNNEI. The CDR3 loop is CASSGGPARSGANVLTF. Written as DNA, the CDR3 is TGTGCCAGCAGTGGAGGGCCTGCTCGCTCTGGGGCCAACGTCCTGACTTTC.

The gene calls are TRBV7-2 and TRBJ2-7; 7 nucleotides agree with TRBD2. Germline V gene lookup returns CDR1 SGHTA and CDR2 FQGNSA. With 5 bases clipped from V and 6 bases from J, the junction kept 13 bases outside the gene matches. The CDR3 runs to 15 residues. CDR3 region: CASSPPGLLLGEQYF. CDR3 coding DNA: TGTGCCAGCAGCCCCCCGGGACTATTGCTTGGCGAGCAGTACTTC.

The V gene is TRBV7-9, the J gene TRBJ1-4; D is uncertain. Trimming cost V 1 base and J 6 bases, with 9 bases left between them. The CDR3 spans 14 residues. Germline V CDR1 and CDR2: SEHNR, FQNEAQ (reference sequence). The CDR3 DNA sequence: TGTGCCAGCAGCTTAGTTCTGAAGGATGAAAAACTGTTTTTT. It specifies CASSLVLKDEKLFF.

The J gene is TRBJ1-2, the V gene TRBV5-5; 8 bases line up with TRBD1. V was clipped by 5 bases and J by 2 bases; unmatched bases: 8. The length of the CDR3 is 15 residues. Germline loops: CDR1 SGHKS, CDR2 YYEKEE (reference sequence). DNA for the CDR3: TGTGCCAGCAGTCTTCCGGGACAGGCGAACTATGGCTACACCTTC. It translates to CASSLPGQANYGYTF. The full variable domain, with the rest looked up from reference TRBV5-5 and TRBJ1-2, is DAGVTQSPTHLIKTRGQQVTLRCSPISGHKSVSWYQQVLGQGPQFIFQYYEKEERGRGNFPDRFSARQFPNYSSELNVNALLLGDSALYLCASSLPGQANYGYTFGSGTRLTVV.

This chain connects TRBV11-2 to TRBJ2-4; D is possibly TRBD2 (6 bases). The J call could be wrong; TRBJ2-7 is a better fit for the DNA end. CDR1 and CDR2 from the germline V gene are SGHAT and FQNNGV. The CDR3 is 15 amino acids. The CDR3 reads CASSLPATGAYEQYF. The CDR3 nucleotides are TGTGCCAGCAGCTTACCGGCGACGGGGGCCTACGAGCAGTACTTC.

The V and J genes are TRBV4-3 and TRBJ2-1; the D is unclear. Near its end, the DNA agrees better with TRBJ2-7, so the J call may be wrong. Germline V gene data show CDR1 as LGHNA and CDR2 as YSLEER. The CDR3 totals 14 residues. The CDR3 here is CASRSATSYNEQYF. CDR3 in DNA: TGCGCCAGCAGGTCCGCAACGTCCTACAATGAGCAGTACTTC.

The CDR3 here is CASSHRGGTEQFF. The CDR3 coding sequence is TGTGCCAGCAGCCACCGGGGCGGCACTGAGCAGTTCTTC. The V call is TRBV7-3, the J call TRBJ2-1, with D possibly being TRBD1 or TRBD2 (5 bases each). This CDR3 spans 13 amino acids. The germline CDR1 and CDR2 sequences are SGHTA and FQGTGA. V was clipped by 5 bases and J by 9 bases, with 14 bases between them. Together with reference TRBV7-3 and TRBJ2-1, the CDR3 gives the full variable domain: GAGVSQTPSNKVTEKGKYVELRCDPISGHTALYWYRQSLGQGPEFLIYFQGTGAADDSGLPNDRFFAVRPEGSVSTLKIQRTERGDSAVYLCASSHRGGTEQFFGPGTRLTVL.

V gene TRBV10-3 combines with J gene TRBJ1-2; no definite D call. CDR1 ENHRY and CDR2 SYGVKD come from the germline V gene. V shed 11 bases and J shed 1 base, with 17 bases lying between them. The CDR3 totals 14 residues. The CDR3 loop reads CAARPGLVNYGYTF. DNA for the CDR3: TGTGCCGCCAGGCCAGGATTAGTTAACTATGGCTACACCTTC.

The chain combines TRBV4-2 with TRBJ2-7; D gene ambiguous. V was clipped by 4 bases and J by 2 bases, with 12 bases between them. CDR1 and CDR2 (germline): LGHNA, YNFKEQ. The CDR3 loop spans 14 amino acids. CDR3 nucleotide sequence: TGTGCCAGCAGCCCCCCGGGCAAACCCTACGAGCAGTACTTC. This translates into CASSPPGKPYEQYF.

The chain has TRBV6-6 and TRBJ1-2; D remains ambiguous. CDR1 and CDR2 (germline): MNHNY, SVGAGI (reference sequence). V was shortened by 8 bases and J by 5 bases, with 12 bases between the two germline ends. The CDR3 runs to 12 residues. CDR3 coding DNA: TGTGCCAGCCACGGTGTGGGGTATGGCTACACCTTC. It specifies CASHGVGYGYTF.

Regarding this clonotype: One end of the junction varies from germline; a read error may be responsible. The chain combines TRBV10-2 with TRBJ2-3, with 10 bases lining up with TRBD2. CDR3 length: 16 residues. CDR1 is WSHSY and CDR2 is SAAADI in the germline V gene. CDR3 nucleotide sequence: TGCACCAGCAGAGATAGCGGGAGGTCCTTTGCAGATACGCAGTATTTT. Encoded protein: CTSRDSGRSFADTQYF.

The V call is TRBV20-1, the J call TRBJ2-7; perhaps TRBD1 as D (8 bases). Germline loops: CDR1 DFQATT, CDR2 SNEGSKA (reference sequence). V was cut by 6 bases and J by 3 bases, with 18 bases left in between. This CDR3 is 14 amino acids long. CDR3 region: CSARGGRGHYEQYF. CDR3 sequence (DNA): TGCAGTGCAAGGGGGGGCAGGGGGCACTACGAGCAGTACTTC.

CDR3 DNA: TGCAGTGCTAGAGAGTCGGGACTAGCGGGAGGTGATGAGCAGTTCTTC. Residues: CSARESGLAGGDEQFF. The chain recombines TRBV20-1 with TRBJ2-1; 15 bases agree with TRBD2. The germline CDR1 and CDR2 sequences are DFQATT and SNEGSKA (reference sequence). This CDR3 is 16 amino acids long. The V and J ends lost 0 bases and 8 bases, in that order; junction bases with no gene match: 5.

The chain combines TRBV4-2 with TRBJ2-1; 11 nucleotides agree with TRBD2. Germline V CDR1 and CDR2: LGHNA, YNFKEQ. Trimming removed 4 bases from V and 0 bases from J; junction bases left unmatched: 11. The CDR3 totals 19 residues. CDR3 DNA sequence: TGTGCCAGCAGCCGCGGGGTAGCGGGGGGGCCAAGCTCCTACAATGAGCAGTTCTTC. Its protein product is CASSRGVAGGPSSYNEQFF.

V is TRBV6-2 or TRBV6-3 and J is TRBJ2-5; 7 bases are a match to TRBD2. The germline CDR1 and CDR2 sequences are MNHEY and SVGEGT. V was clipped by 8 bases and J by 1 base; unmatched bases: 4. The CDR3 has 13 residues. This chain's CDR3 is CASRGVIQETQYF. The DNA of the CDR3 is TGTGCCAGCCGGGGGGTTATCCAAGAGACCCAGTACTTC.

The table lists this clonotype with many counts. This chain joins TRBV12-3 or TRBV12-4 and TRBJ2-7; 13 bases are a match to TRBD2. CDR3 length: 15 residues. The V segment lost 6 bases and the J segment 3 bases; nucleotides outside the gene matches: 5. Here the CDR3 reads CASRGLAGNYYEQYF. The CDR3 bases are TGTGCCAGCAGGGGACTAGCGGGAAACTACTACGAGCAGTACTTC.

The chain uses TRBV6-4 and TRBJ2-1; 15 bases map to TRBD2. The CDR3 is made up of 16 amino acids. The V segment lost 2 bases and the J segment 8 bases; nucleotides outside the gene matches: 4. Germline CDR1 reads MRHNA; CDR2 reads SNTAGT. Here the CDR3 reads CASSDGLAGGRDEQFF. The CDR3 region has the DNA TGTGCCAGCAGTGACGGACTAGCGGGGGGGCGCGATGAGCAGTTCTTC.

The chain has TRBV5-1 and TRBJ1-1; 7 bases fit TRBD1. The CDR3 consists of 15 residues. V dropped 4 bases and J dropped 5; count of bases not matched to a gene: 11. Germline values: CDR1 SGHRS, CDR2 YFSETQ. The CDR3 DNA reads as TGCGCCAGCAGCCCATTTGAGGGGGCGCGGACTGAAGCTTTCTTT. It codes for CASSPFEGARTEAFF.

The chain is built from TRBV2 and TRBJ2-3; perhaps TRBD1 as D (5 bases). The CDR3 contains 13 residues. The germline V gene has CDR1 SNHLY and CDR2 FYNNEI. V lost 5 bases to trimming and J lost 2 bases, with 8 bases between them. Here the CDR3 reads CASSRQNTDTQYF. Here the CDR3 DNA reads TGTGCCAGCAGTAGACAGAACACAGATACGCAGTATTTT.

This clonotype has a handful of counts. Germline is not matched at one junction end, which may reflect a read error. This chain joins TRBV15 and TRBJ2-3; 9 nucleotides align to TRBD2. CDR1 is LNHNV and CDR2 is YYDKDF in the germline V gene (reference sequence). The CDR3 loop spans 16 amino acids. The CDR3 loop reads CATSREGREGSDTKYF. CDR3 DNA sequence: TGTGCCACCAGCAGAGAGGGGCGGGAGGGTTCAGATACGAAGTATTTT. The full variable domain, in which reference TRBV15 and TRBJ2-3 provide the parts outside the CDR3, is DAMVIQNPRYQVTQFGKPVTLSCSQTLNHNVMYWYQQKSSQAPKLLFHYYDKDFNNEADTPDNFQSRRPNTSFCFLDIRSPGLGDTAMYLCATSREGREGSDTKYFGPGTRLTVL.

This clonotype was recorded at least ten times. The chain carries TRBV5-6 and TRBJ1-4; perhaps TRBD1 as D (5 bases). Between the trimmed V and J ends, which lost 0 bases and 4 bases, there was a span of 7 bases. Germline-derived CDR1 and CDR2 are SGHDT and YYEEEE. The CDR3 sequence is 14 residues long. The CDR3 region is CASSLDDSNEKLFF. CDR3 bases: TGTGCCAGCAGCTTGGACGACAGTAATGAAAAACTGTTTTTT.

The V and J genes are TRBV2 and TRBJ2-4; possibly TRBD1 or TRBD2 for D (5 bases each). V lost 6 bases, J lost 1 base, and 16 bases lay in between. CDR3 length: 16 amino acids. Germline CDR1 is SNHLY and CDR2 is FYNNEI. This chain's CDR3 is CASSSGPLIAKNIQYF. The CDR3 nucleotides are TGTGCCAGCAGCTCGGGGCCGCTTATTGCCAAAAACATTCAGTACTTC.